A single sample gave rise to the 18 T cell receptor beta chains below, sequenced in a study of T cell responses to AZD1222 COVID-19 vaccine. The assay was immunoSEQ multiplex PCR, and TCRdb's table has in-frame clones only and misses some. Here the sample spans around 100,000 clones, roughly 87% being singletons. The material sequenced was peripheral blood, taken on day 0 of AZD1222 vaccination. These receptors all stem from an adult in good health.

The chain recombines TRBV7-9 with TRBJ1-6; D may be TRBD1 (6 bases). V shed 3 bases and J shed 12 bases, with 12 bases lying between them. CDR3 size: 13 residues. The V gene's germline CDR1 is SEHNR and CDR2 FQNEAQ (reference sequence). Here the CDR3 reads CASSFLDRQPLHF. CDR3 bases: TGTGCCAGCAGCTTTTTAGACAGGCAACCCCTCCACTTT.

The chain couples TRBV30 to TRBJ2-5, with D perhaps assigned TRBD1 or TRBD2 (6 bases each). The V gene's germline CDR1 is GTSNPN and CDR2 SVGIG (reference sequence). The CDR3 sequence is 15 residues long. The germline V and J ends were trimmed by 0 bases and 5 bases, with 16 bases remaining between them. CDR3 residues: CAWSVVGGRWETQYF. In nucleotides, the CDR3 is TGTGCCTGGAGTGTAGTGGGGGGCCGGTGGGAGACCCAGTACTTC.

The chain employs TRBV4-2 and TRBJ2-1; perhaps TRBD2 as D (5 bases). V gave up 8 bases and J gave up 5 bases, with 13 bases separating them. CDR3 length equals 13 residues. Germline lookup yields CDR1 LGHNA and CDR2 YNFKEQ. The CDR3 sequence is CASQDLRNNEQFF. As DNA, the CDR3 is TGTGCCAGCCAGGACTTGCGGAACAATGAGCAGTTCTTC.

This chain links TRBV9 with TRBJ1-2; perhaps TRBD1 as D (5 bases). This CDR3 is built from 16 residues. Between the trimmed V and J ends, which lost 4 bases and 7 bases, there was a span of 23 bases. Germline V gene lookup returns CDR1 SGDLS and CDR2 YYNGEE. CDR3: CASSPFGRGEVGGYTF. DNA for the CDR3: TGTGCCAGCAGCCCCTTTGGCCGGGGGGAAGTCGGTGGCTACACCTTC.

The rearrangement joins TRBV6-1 to TRBJ2-4; D is tentatively TRBD1 or TRBD2 (5 bases each). The CDR3 is 15 amino acids. With 1 base removed from V and 4 bases from J, the gap between germline ends came to 11 bases. CDR1 and CDR2 (germline): MNHNS, SASEGT. The DNA of the CDR3 is TGTGCCAGCAGTGAAGGGGGCGGGTCGAAAAACATTCAGTACTTC. Translation gives CASSEGGGSKNIQYF.

This clone showed up just a few times. V and J are TRBV15 and TRBJ1-4, with 11 bases matching TRBD1. Germline V gene sequence: CDR1 LNHNV, CDR2 YYDKDF (reference sequence). V lost 0 bases and J lost 10; bases outside the gene matches: 10. The CDR3 is 17 residues long. CDR3 DNA sequence: TGTGCCACCAGCAGAGATTTGGGAGGACAGGGGGCCGGAAAACTGTTTTTT. It codes for CATSRDLGGQGAGKLFF.

This clone was detected only a few times. The CDR3 sequence is CASSQLRTELGNTIYF. CDR3 coding DNA: TGCGCCAGCAGCCAGCTACGGACAGAACTTGGAAACACCATATATTTT. The chain uses TRBV4-3 and TRBJ1-3; D might be TRBD1 (6 bases). The CDR3 totals 16 residues. V gave up 3 bases and J gave up 3 bases, with 15 bases separating them. Germline loops: CDR1 LGHNA, CDR2 YSLEER.

This clone has just a few counts. The chain links TRBV2 to TRBJ1-5; D perhaps matches TRBD1 (5 bases). The CDR3 length is 14 residues. Trimming cost V 5 bases and J 5 bases, with 13 bases left between them. Germline V gene lookup returns CDR1 SNHLY and CDR2 FYNNEI. This chain's CDR3 is CASSLYGGDQPQHF. The CDR3 nucleotides read TGTGCCAGCAGTCTCTACGGGGGGGATCAGCCCCAGCATTTT.

In DNA, the CDR3 is TGTGCCAGCAGCTTCGGGCTCGCCGGGGAGCTGTTTTTT. Encoded protein: CASSFGLAGELFF. The gene calls are TRBV6-5 and TRBJ2-2; D is undetermined. Germline assignment: CDR1 MNHEY and CDR2 SVGAGI. V was pared by 6 bases and J by 6 bases, with 11 bases between. CDR3 length: 13 amino acids.

V and J are TRBV18 and TRBJ1-6; a weak D match, TRBD1 (5 bases). Trimming took 1 base from V and 0 from J, leaving 13 bases between them. CDR1 KGHSH and CDR2 LQKENI come from the germline V gene. The CDR3 is 18 residues long. In nucleotides, the CDR3 is TGTGCCAGCTCACCACGACAGAGGGGAAGCTCCTATAATTCACCCCTCCACTTT. This sequence encodes CASSPRQRGSSYNSPLHF.

The chain links TRBV24-1 to TRBJ1-5; tentative D call: TRBD1 (5 bases). Germline V lookup: CDR1 KGHDR, CDR2 SFDVKD. The V end was cut by 9 bases, the J end by 0 bases, with 11 bases between. This CDR3 is built from 14 residues. The DNA for the CDR3 is TGTGCCACCGGGGCGGCCTATAGCAATCAGCCCCAGCATTTT. Its protein is CATGAAYSNQPQHF.

The rearrangement uses TRBV4-3 and TRBJ1-2; D call uncertain. CDR1 and CDR2 from the germline V gene are LGHNA and YSLEER. V was shortened by 1 base and J by 4 bases, with 13 bases between the two germline ends. The CDR3 has 15 amino acids. This chain's CDR3 is CASSQAAATSYGYTF. In DNA, the CDR3 is TGCGCCAGCAGCCAAGCGGCGGCGACCTCCTATGGCTACACCTTC.

J is TRBJ2-7 and V is TRBV29-1; D may be TRBD1 (5 bases). The CDR3 has 13 amino acids. V lost 2 bases and J 5 bases, leaving 13 bases between the germline ends. Germline V gene lookup returns CDR1 SQVTM and CDR2 ANQGSEA. The CDR3 region is CSVEWQGMHEQYF. In DNA form, the CDR3 reads TGCAGCGTTGAATGGCAGGGTATGCACGAGCAGTACTTC.

This chain links TRBV9 with TRBJ1-4, with a tentative D call TRBD1 (6 bases). Between the trimmed V and J ends, which lost 4 bases and 7 bases, there was a span of 17 bases. Looked up from germline, CDR1 is SGDLS and CDR2 is YYNGEE. The CDR3 covers 15 residues. The CDR3 bases are TGTGCCAGCAGCAAGCAGGGGCGATTTCGTGAAAAACTGTTTTTT. It is translated as CASSKQGRFREKLFF.

The genes are TRBV18 and TRBJ2-7; D is unclear. The germline gives CDR1 KGHSH, CDR2 LQKENI. Between the trimmed V and J ends, which lost 2 bases and 2 bases, there was a span of 13 bases. The CDR3 has 15 residues. The CDR3 nucleotides are TGTGCCAGCTCACCATATCCAGGAGCTACCTACGAGCAGTACTTC. Residues: CASSPYPGATYEQYF.

This clone was counted only a few times. V usage is TRBV4-1 and J usage is TRBJ1-6, with 7 positions matching TRBD1. CDR1 and CDR2 from the germline V gene are MGHRA and YSYEKL. The CDR3 covers 18 residues. With 0 bases clipped from V and 8 bases from J, the junction kept 13 bases outside the gene matches. The CDR3 bases are TGCGCCAGCAGCCAAGACCCTATGAGGGACAGAGACTATTCACCCCTCCACTTT. Translating gives CASSQDPMRDRDYSPLHF.

V usage is TRBV7-9 and J usage is TRBJ1-2; 7 bases align to TRBD1. CDR3 length equals 14 residues. Germline trimming cut 4 bases from V and 8 bases from J; bases unmatched to any gene: 10. CDR1 is SEHNR, CDR2 FQNEAQ, per germline (reference sequence). CDR3 sequence: CASSSTGDEGGYTF. As DNA, the CDR3 is TGTGCCAGCAGCTCCACAGGGGACGAAGGGGGCTACACCTTC.

The rearrangement links TRBV19 to TRBJ1-2, with D uncertain. With 5 bases removed from V and 0 bases from J, the gap between germline ends came to 10 bases. Germline-derived CDR1 and CDR2 are LNHDA and SQIVND (reference sequence). The CDR3 has 14 residues. CDR3 protein: CASSPLGANYGYTF. CDR3 DNA: TGTGCCAGTAGTCCACTGGGAGCTAACTATGGCTACACCTTC.